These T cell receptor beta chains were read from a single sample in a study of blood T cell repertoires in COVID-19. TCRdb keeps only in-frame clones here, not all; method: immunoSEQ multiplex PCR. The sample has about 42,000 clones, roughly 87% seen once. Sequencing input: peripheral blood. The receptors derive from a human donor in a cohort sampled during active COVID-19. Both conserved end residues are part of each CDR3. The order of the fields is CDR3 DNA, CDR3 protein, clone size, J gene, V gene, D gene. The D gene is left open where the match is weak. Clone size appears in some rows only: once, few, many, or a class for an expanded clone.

cdr3_nt: TGTGCCAGCAGCTTAGCGTCAAATTTCGGGGATACGCAGTATTTT; cdr3_aa: CASSLASNFGDTQYF; clone_size: once; j_call: TRBJ2-3; v_call: TRBV7-9; d_call: NA
cdr3_nt: TGTGCCAGCAGCGCAGTGATTACGGCCAACGTCCTGACTTTC; cdr3_aa: CASSAVITANVLTF; clone_size: NA; j_call: TRBJ2-6; v_call: TRBV7-2; d_call: NA
cdr3_nt: TGTGCCAGCAGTTTGATTGGCGGGGAGCAGTACTTC; cdr3_aa: CASSLIGGEQYF; clone_size: NA; j_call: TRBJ2-7; v_call: TRBV28; d_call: NA
cdr3_nt: TGCGCCAGCAGCCAAGGAGGGGGGGCGCAGGGTGGCTACACCTTC; cdr3_aa: CASSQGGGAQGGYTF; clone_size: once; j_call: TRBJ1-2; v_call: TRBV4-1; d_call: NA
cdr3_nt: TGTGCCAGCAGCCGCGGGACGGGGGGGGAGCCCCAGCATTTT; cdr3_aa: CASSRGTGGEPQHF; clone_size: once; j_call: TRBJ1-5; v_call: TRBV6-4; d_call: NA
cdr3_nt: TGTGCCACCAGCATTGACAGGAACCGTCAGCCCCAGCATTTT; cdr3_aa: CATSIDRNRQPQHF; clone_size: NA; j_call: TRBJ1-5; v_call: TRBV15; d_call: NA
cdr3_nt: TGTGCCAGCAGTTATCTATCAGGGAAGGGAGAGACCCAGTACTTC; cdr3_aa: CASSYLSGKGETQYF; clone_size: NA; j_call: TRBJ2-5; v_call: TRBV6-2/TRBV6-3; d_call: NA
cdr3_nt: TGTGCCAGTACCTTCTACAATGAGCAGTTCTTC; cdr3_aa: CASTFYNEQFF; clone_size: NA; j_call: TRBJ2-1; v_call: TRBV19; d_call: NA
cdr3_nt: TGTGCCAGCAGCCAAGATCTGAGCGTGAACACTGAAGCTTTCTTT; cdr3_aa: CASSQDLSVNTEAFF; clone_size: once; j_call: TRBJ1-1; v_call: TRBV4-2; d_call: NA
cdr3_nt: TGCGCCAGCAGCTTGGCCTCCGGACTAGCGGGAGCAGATACGCAGTATTTT; cdr3_aa: CASSLASGLAGADTQYF; clone_size: NA; j_call: TRBJ2-3; v_call: TRBV5-1; d_call: TRBD2
cdr3_nt: TGCAGCGTTGTTAGCTTCTCCTACAATGAGCAGTTCTTC; cdr3_aa: CSVVSFSYNEQFF; clone_size: once; j_call: TRBJ2-1; v_call: TRBV29-1; d_call: NA
cdr3_nt: TGTGCCAGCAGTTTATTTATCCAGGAGGTAGATACGCAGTATTTT; cdr3_aa: CASSLFIQEVDTQYF; clone_size: once; j_call: TRBJ2-3; v_call: TRBV27; d_call: NA
cdr3_nt: TGTGCCAGCAGCCCCGGGGGGACAGGGCGATACGAGCAGTACTTC; cdr3_aa: CASSPGGTGRYEQYF; clone_size: NA; j_call: TRBJ2-7; v_call: TRBV9; d_call: TRBD1
cdr3_nt: TGTGCCAGCAGCCCCCGGGGAGCGGGAGGCGGCGAGCAGTACTTC; cdr3_aa: CASSPRGAGGGEQYF; clone_size: NA; j_call: TRBJ2-7; v_call: TRBV7-2; d_call: TRBD2
cdr3_nt: TGTGCCAGCAGCTCCGCGGGAACCGAAGCTTTCTTT; cdr3_aa: CASSSAGTEAFF; clone_size: once; j_call: TRBJ1-1; v_call: TRBV7-9; d_call: NA
cdr3_nt: TGTGCCAGTAGCCTACAACAGGGGAACACTGAAGCTTTCTTT; cdr3_aa: CASSLQQGNTEAFF; clone_size: NA; j_call: TRBJ1-1; v_call: TRBV19; d_call: NA
cdr3_nt: TGTGCCACCAGTGCCACGGACAGGGAAGGGTTTAGCAATCAGCCCCAGCATTTT; cdr3_aa: CATSATDREGFSNQPQHF; clone_size: NA; j_call: TRBJ1-5; v_call: TRBV24-1; d_call: TRBD1
cdr3_nt: TGTGCCAGTAGTAGTTCCGGGACAGCAGGCGACGAGCAGTACTTC; cdr3_aa: CASSSSGTAGDEQYF; clone_size: NA; j_call: TRBJ2-7; v_call: TRBV19; d_call: TRBD1
cdr3_nt: TGTGCCAGCAGTCGACAGGATTCTAACTATGGCTACACCTTC; cdr3_aa: CASSRQDSNYGYTF; clone_size: NA; j_call: TRBJ1-2; v_call: TRBV6-6; d_call: NA
cdr3_nt: TGTGCCAGTAGTATGGGCGGGGGCTACAATCAGCCCCAGCATTTT; cdr3_aa: CASSMGGGYNQPQHF; clone_size: NA; j_call: TRBJ1-5; v_call: TRBV19; d_call: NA
cdr3_nt: TGTGCCAGCACCGAGGGCCCCGGCCTACCCTACAATGAGCAGTTCTTC; cdr3_aa: CASTEGPGLPYNEQFF; clone_size: NA; j_call: TRBJ2-1; v_call: TRBV7-2; d_call: NA
cdr3_nt: TGTGCCAGCAGCTTAGGGGGAGCGGGGGCAACAGATACGCAGTATTTT; cdr3_aa: CASSLGGAGATDTQYF; clone_size: NA; j_call: TRBJ2-3; v_call: TRBV11-2; d_call: TRBD2
cdr3_nt: TGTGCCAGCAGCCCCCCCTCAGGGGGCGGCTACACCTTC; cdr3_aa: CASSPPSGGGYTF; clone_size: NA; j_call: TRBJ1-2; v_call: TRBV9; d_call: TRBD1
cdr3_nt: TGTGCCAGCAGGGCCCCGGTCGGGGGGCTGGAGACCCAGTACTTC; cdr3_aa: CASRAPVGGLETQYF; clone_size: NA; j_call: TRBJ2-5; v_call: TRBV6-5; d_call: NA
cdr3_nt: TGTGCCAGCATTCAGCAGGGAACGGGTAATTCACCCCTCCACTTT; cdr3_aa: CASIQQGTGNSPLHF; clone_size: NA; j_call: TRBJ1-6; v_call: TRBV6-6; d_call: NA
cdr3_nt: TGTGCTAGTGGTTTAGATGCCGGGACAACCCAGCATTTT; cdr3_aa: CASGLDAGTTQHF; clone_size: NA; j_call: TRBJ1-5; v_call: TRBV12-5; d_call: NA
cdr3_nt: TGTGCCAGCCTAATTTCCCGTGGGACTCCGGATCAGCCCCAGCATTTT; cdr3_aa: CASLISRGTPDQPQHF; clone_size: NA; j_call: TRBJ1-5; v_call: TRBV2; d_call: NA
cdr3_nt: TGCGCCAGCAGTTATCCGGGACTAGCGGGAAGTAGGGCCGGGGAGCTGTTTTTT; cdr3_aa: CASSYPGLAGSRAGELFF; clone_size: NA; j_call: TRBJ2-2; v_call: TRBV5-1; d_call: TRBD2
cdr3_nt: TGTGCCAGCAGCACAACAACCGGGGGTAGTCGTAATTCACCCCTCCACTTT; cdr3_aa: CASSTTTGGSRNSPLHF; clone_size: NA; j_call: TRBJ1-6; v_call: TRBV7-8; d_call: NA
cdr3_nt: TGTGCCACCAGCAGGGGACAGGGCGAAAAACTGTTTTTT; cdr3_aa: CATSRGQGEKLFF; clone_size: NA; j_call: TRBJ1-4; v_call: TRBV15; d_call: TRBD1
cdr3_nt: TGTGCCAGCAGCCTGGGGGCTGGGGCGGGTACGCAGTATTTT; cdr3_aa: CASSLGAGAGTQYF; clone_size: NA; j_call: TRBJ2-3; v_call: TRBV11-2; d_call: NA
cdr3_nt: TGTGCCAGCCTACAGGGCTATGGCTACACCTTC; cdr3_aa: CASLQGYGYTF; clone_size: NA; j_call: TRBJ1-2; v_call: TRBV2; d_call: NA
cdr3_nt: TGTGCCAGCAGTCCCAGCCAAGAGTACGGGAACGAGCAGTACTTC; cdr3_aa: CASSPSQEYGNEQYF; clone_size: NA; j_call: TRBJ2-7; v_call: TRBV14; d_call: NA
cdr3_nt: TGTGCCAGTAGTTATGGCCTCCACACCGGGGAGCTGTTTTTT; cdr3_aa: CASSYGLHTGELFF; clone_size: NA; j_call: TRBJ2-2; v_call: TRBV19; d_call: NA
cdr3_nt: TGTGCCATCAGTGTAGCCTACCAAGAGACCCAGTACTTC; cdr3_aa: CAISVAYQETQYF; clone_size: NA; j_call: TRBJ2-5; v_call: TRBV10-3; d_call: NA
cdr3_nt: TGCGCCAGCAGTCAATCGGAAAAGGAGAGGGTGGGACAGGGGAACGAAAAACTGTTTTTT; cdr3_aa: CASSQSEKERVGQGNEKLFF; clone_size: NA; j_call: TRBJ1-4; v_call: TRBV23-1; d_call: TRBD1
cdr3_nt: TGTGCCAGCAGCGCCGACAGTGGTACTGAAGCTTTCTTT; cdr3_aa: CASSADSGTEAFF; clone_size: NA; j_call: TRBJ1-1; v_call: TRBV7-8; d_call: NA
cdr3_nt: TGCGCCAGCAGCCAAGAACGGAACTATGGCTACACCTTC; cdr3_aa: CASSQERNYGYTF; clone_size: once; j_call: TRBJ1-2; v_call: TRBV4-3; d_call: NA
cdr3_nt: TGTGCCAGCAGCTTAGACCCGCTAGCGGGACCCTCGGGAGATACGCAGTATTTT; cdr3_aa: CASSLDPLAGPSGDTQYF; clone_size: few; j_call: TRBJ2-3; v_call: TRBV7-8; d_call: TRBD2
cdr3_nt: TGCGCCAGCTCCGGGACAGAGGGCTACACCTTC; cdr3_aa: CASSGTEGYTF; clone_size: NA; j_call: TRBJ1-2; v_call: TRBV5-1; d_call: TRBD1
cdr3_nt: TGTGCCAGCAGCTTAAACCCCGGGGGGGGAGAGACCCAGTACTTC; cdr3_aa: CASSLNPGGGETQYF; clone_size: NA; j_call: TRBJ2-5; v_call: TRBV7-9; d_call: TRBD2
cdr3_nt: TGTGCCTGGAGTGATAGCGGTTACGAGCAGTACTTC; cdr3_aa: CAWSDSGYEQYF; clone_size: once; j_call: TRBJ2-7; v_call: TRBV30; d_call: NA
cdr3_nt: TGTGCCACCAGCAGAGCGGTTTCGAAAAAACTGTTTTTT; cdr3_aa: CATSRAVSKKLFF; clone_size: once; j_call: TRBJ1-4; v_call: TRBV15; d_call: NA
cdr3_nt: TGCAGCGTTGTATATAGATCAGGGCAAGAGACCCAGTACTTC; cdr3_aa: CSVVYRSGQETQYF; clone_size: NA; j_call: TRBJ2-5; v_call: TRBV29-1; d_call: NA
cdr3_nt: TGTGCCAGCAGCCCCAGCCCCACTAGCGGGTCTTACAATGAGCAGTTCTTC; cdr3_aa: CASSPSPTSGSYNEQFF; clone_size: NA; j_call: TRBJ2-1; v_call: TRBV11-3; d_call: TRBD2
cdr3_nt: TGTGCCAGCAGCTTCCGGGGCACTGAAGCTTTCTTT; cdr3_aa: CASSFRGTEAFF; clone_size: NA; j_call: TRBJ1-1; v_call: TRBV11-3; d_call: NA
cdr3_nt: TGTGCCAGCAGCTTAAGGACAAACACCGGGGAGCTGTTTTTT; cdr3_aa: CASSLRTNTGELFF; clone_size: NA; j_call: TRBJ2-2; v_call: TRBV7-9; d_call: NA
cdr3_nt: TGTGCCAGCAGTTACGGGGGGAAGGGGAACACTGAAGCTTTCTTT; cdr3_aa: CASSYGGKGNTEAFF; clone_size: NA; j_call: TRBJ1-1; v_call: TRBV6-2/TRBV6-3; d_call: NA
cdr3_nt: TGCGCCAGCAGCTTGGGTCTAGGCACAGATACGCAGTATTTT; cdr3_aa: CASSLGLGTDTQYF; clone_size: once; j_call: TRBJ2-3; v_call: TRBV5-1; d_call: NA
cdr3_nt: TGTGCCAGCAGTACGACCGGGAGAGATGAGCAGTTCTTC; cdr3_aa: CASSTTGRDEQFF; clone_size: NA; j_call: TRBJ2-1; v_call: TRBV28; d_call: NA
cdr3_nt: TGCGCCAGCAGTCCCAGCACGACTAGCACAGATACGCAGTATTTT; cdr3_aa: CASSPSTTSTDTQYF; clone_size: NA; j_call: TRBJ2-3; v_call: TRBV5-1; d_call: NA
cdr3_nt: TGTGCCAGCAGCTGGGCCACCCCACTAGAATCCCAAGAGACCCAGTACTTC; cdr3_aa: CASSWATPLESQETQYF; clone_size: NA; j_call: TRBJ2-5; v_call: TRBV7-9; d_call: NA
cdr3_nt: TGTGCCAGCAGCTTGACAGGGGTTGGAGAGACCCAGTACTTC; cdr3_aa: CASSLTGVGETQYF; clone_size: NA; j_call: TRBJ2-5; v_call: TRBV5-5; d_call: TRBD1
cdr3_nt: TGTGCCAGCAGCCTGGAAGGGGGAGCGAATTCACCCCTCCACTTT; cdr3_aa: CASSLEGGANSPLHF; clone_size: few; j_call: TRBJ1-6; v_call: TRBV3-1/TRBV3-2; d_call: NA
cdr3_nt: TGTGCCATCACACCCGGGACAAAAGGTGAAAAACTGTTTTTT; cdr3_aa: CAITPGTKGEKLFF; clone_size: NA; j_call: TRBJ1-4; v_call: TRBV30; d_call: NA
cdr3_nt: TGTGCCAGCAGAAACAACGACAGGGGAGGGGGCTACACCTTC; cdr3_aa: CASRNNDRGGGYTF; clone_size: once; j_call: TRBJ1-2; v_call: TRBV14; d_call: TRBD1
cdr3_nt: TGTGCCAGCAGCCCACTTGGGGACACGGATGAAAAACTGTTTTTT; cdr3_aa: CASSPLGDTDEKLFF; clone_size: once; j_call: TRBJ1-4; v_call: TRBV11-2; d_call: NA
cdr3_nt: TGTGCCAGCAGCGGCTCGAGGGAGGGCGAGCAGTACTTC; cdr3_aa: CASSGSREGEQYF; clone_size: NA; j_call: TRBJ2-7; v_call: TRBV7-9; d_call: TRBD2
cdr3_nt: TGTGCCAGCAGCGCCCGGGACAGGGGGAACACCATATATTTT; cdr3_aa: CASSARDRGNTIYF; clone_size: NA; j_call: TRBJ1-3; v_call: TRBV21-1; d_call: NA
cdr3_nt: TGTGCCAGCAGCCAAGAACCCAGGGGAGCCTACGAGCAGTACTTC; cdr3_aa: CASSQEPRGAYEQYF; clone_size: NA; j_call: TRBJ2-7; v_call: TRBV3-1/TRBV3-2; d_call: NA